This entry features one T cell receptor beta chain sequence. Its antigen is not yet known. The junction does not match germline at one end; this may be a read error. These data are taken from a study of tumor and adjacent non-tumor tissue in lung cancer (dated by TCRdb to the late 2010s). The study in broad terms: Of the cohort, some 12 patients had adenocarcinoma, 2 had squamous cell carcinoma and 1 had small cell lung cancer. Among the approximately 15 patients, ages ranged from roughly 31 to 76 years, 10 were men and 5 were women, and disease was TNM stage I to III. A total of around 130,000,000 productive TCRbeta reads were generated by sequencing, corresponding to an average of approximately 4 million reads per sample. Using bulk TCRbeta repertoires from 15 lung cancer patients, the study set lung tumor tissue side by side with matched distant non-tumor lung tissue. For each patient, one tumor sample and one normal lung sample were taken, giving some 33 paired specimens that underwent TCRbeta CDR3 sequencing. What the authors observed across the whole study: With only approximately 16 patients in the cohort, the authors noted that larger samples and more detailed clinical data are needed. Tumor tissue showed significantly higher TCR diversity (inverse Simpson) than normal lung tissue, at around 450 vs 150 (P = 0.0075, Mann-Whitney U test). The sequencing platform is not named in the methods, and unique molecular identifiers are not mentioned. Because peripheral blood was not sequenced, the blood TCRbeta repertoires of the lung cancer patients in the study went unexamined. The top 100 clones accounted for a significantly larger cumulative portion of the repertoire in normal lung than in tumor tissue. Significantly higher TCR diversity was found in younger patients, and higher tumor TCR diversity was associated with shorter overall and disease-free survival.

To prepare the library, multiplex PCR was applied. The sequencer was an Illumina HiSeq 2500. TCRbeta libraries were built by three rounds of nested PCR using primers (Table S4), following protocols modified from ARM-PCR. Before sequencing, PCR products of 200-500 bp were cut from the gel and purified using the QIAquick gel extraction kit. On the study's bioinformatics: Reads were cleaned using Trimmomatic, were merged into complete CDR3 sequences using FLASH, and were assigned to V(D)J germline segments using MiTCR. Clonal diversity was calculated as the inverse Simpson's index using VDJtools. Productive reads were defined as in-frame sequences without a premature stop codon. TCRdb reanalyzed the raw reads on its own, using fastp at Q25 for trimming and MiXCR for clone calling, and kept in-frame beta chains. All rows with the same CDR3 protein become a single entry with the most common DNA and genes. TCRdb, not the original authors, processed these V and J calls. In all, the sample holds about 200,000 distinct CDR3 sequences, and around 71% of those were seen once. The ten largest clones add up to roughly a quarter of the sample.

RNA was extracted from bulk unsorted tissue and checked for quality with a NanoDrop ND-1000 and an Agilent 2100. Newly diagnosed lung cancer patients without prior chemotherapy who had been admitted for thoracic surgery in China between August and November 2014 were enrolled as donors. Patients who had received previous radiotherapy or chemotherapy, or who had another concurrent cancer, were excluded from the study. Surgical tissue pieces of about 1-2.2 cm3 were preserved in RNAlater solution and were kept at -80 degrees C until use. In the germline V gene, CDR1 corresponds to MNHEY and CDR2 to SVGAGI. Including cysteine and phenylalanine, the CDR3 has 15 amino acids. The read is trimmed to its CDR3 DNA, 45 bases read in frame from base 1.

Material for sequencing was lung tumor tissue. Recombination connected TRBV6-5 to TRBJ2-7; TRBD2 aligns with 7 central bases. This TCR came from a man between 60 and 75 years old with non-small cell lung cancer. The CDR3: CASDSGGVTRYEQYF. The bases are TGTGCCAGCGACAGTGGGGGGGTCACTCGCTACGAACAGTACTTC.